Below, 18 T cell receptor beta chains from the same sample are listed, as sequenced in a study of low-dose radiotherapy and immunotherapy resistance in tumors. TRAV and TRBV primers primed cDNA for both TCRalpha and TCRbeta. TCR amplification used 20 PCR cycles, a constant-region primer and a V-primer adapter. TCRdb analysed the reads with MiXCR anew, one entry per CDR3 protein. The repertoire consists of 85,000 to 100,000 distinct CDR3 sequences, with around 9.2% occurring once and the leading ten covering roughly 1%. The sample's time point: before trial treatment. Sequenced here: PBMCs, sampled before treatment. These receptor sequences come from a male donor with prostate cancer.

This clonotype was seen ten or more times. The chain uses TRBV4-3 and TRBJ2-5, with D perhaps TRBD2 (6 bases). V was trimmed by 4 bases and J by 5 bases, leaving 17 bases between them. The CDR3 has 15 amino acids. Germline CDR1 is LGHNA and CDR2 is YSLEER. CDR3 bases: TGCGCCAGCAGCCGGGTGATGGGAGGAGGGGAGACCCAGTACTTC. It translates to CASSRVMGGGETQYF.

This clonotype was recorded at least ten times. The rearrangement joins TRBV3-1 to TRBJ2-1; D is ambiguous. CDR3 length: 12 amino acids. CDR1 and CDR2 (germline): LGHDT, YNNKEL (reference sequence). The ends were cut back, 1 base at V and 11 bases at J, with 9 bases in the middle. As DNA, the CDR3 is TGTGCCAGCAGCCAAGTGGACGGCCAGCAGTTCTTC. Its translation is CASSQVDGQQFF.

Many counts were recorded for this clonotype. V is TRBV13 and J is TRBJ2-5; D uncertain. The CDR3 totals 14 residues. Looked up from germline, CDR1 is PRHDT and CDR2 is FYEKMQ (reference sequence). The ends were cut back, 1 base at V and 5 bases at J, with 11 bases in the middle. CDR3 in amino acids: CASSLAADRETQYF. As DNA, the CDR3 is TGTGCCAGCAGCTTAGCTGCGGACCGGGAGACCCAGTACTTC.

Of note for this clonotype: This probably arose from a read error, given a far larger clone one base away. V is TRBV7-8 and J is TRBJ2-7; D ambiguous. Trimming left V 8 bases short and J 7 bases short, with 18 bases between. CDR3 size: 13 residues. Germline V gene sequence: CDR1 SGHVS, CDR2 FQNEAQ. CDR3 in amino acids: CASSGRAYNEQYF. CDR3 sequence (DNA): TGTGCCAGCTCCGGACGGGCCTACAATGAGCAGTACTTC.

This clonotype was seen ten or more times. The rearrangement links TRBV19 to TRBJ2-2; D perhaps matches TRBD2 (6 bases). CDR1 and CDR2 from the germline V gene are LNHDA and SQIVND (reference sequence). Between the trimmed V and J ends, which lost 3 bases and 6 bases, there was a span of 11 bases. This CDR3 comprises 14 residues. CDR3 nucleotide sequence: TGTGCCAGTAGTATGGGACTGGGCGCCGGGGAGCTGTTTTTT. This gives the protein CASSMGLGAGELFF.

There are many counts of this clonotype. The chain couples TRBV5-1 to TRBJ1-2, with D possibly TRBD1 on 5 matching bases. Looked up from germline, CDR1 is SGHRS and CDR2 is YFSETQ. V was cut by 8 bases and J by 10 bases, with 24 bases left in between. There are 14 residues in the CDR3. The CDR3 spells CASTSSVTVRDYTF. The DNA for the CDR3 is TGCGCCAGTACCTCATCTGTGACAGTAAGGGACTACACCTTC.

This clonotype was detected once. With only one base between it and a far larger clone, this is likely a read error. The chain uses TRBV6-5 and TRBJ2-3; D unclear. The ends were cut back, 5 bases at V and 3 bases at J, with 15 bases in the middle. The length of the CDR3 is 15 residues. The V gene's germline CDR1 is MNHEY and CDR2 SVGAGI. CDR3 DNA: TGTGCCAGCAGTGAAAGTGTTGGTCGTACAGATACGCAGTATTTT. Residues: CASSESVGRTDTQYF.

Many counts were recorded for this clonotype. V gene TRBV20-1 combines with J gene TRBJ1-5, with 8 bases fitting TRBD1. This CDR3 spans 15 amino acids. J gave up 0 bases and V 4 bases, and 5 bases lay outside the gene matches. CDR1 is DFQATT, CDR2 SNEGSKA, per germline (reference sequence). In DNA, the CDR3 is TGCAGTGCTACCAGGGGGCCCTATAGCAATCAGCCCCAGCATTTT. Its protein product is CSATRGPYSNQPQHF.

There are many counts of this clonotype. The rearrangement uses TRBV30 and TRBJ1-5; D unclear. V was clipped by 0 bases and J by 3 bases, with 9 bases between them. Per the germline V gene, CDR1 is GTSNPN and CDR2 is SVGIG (reference sequence). The CDR3 sequence is 14 residues long. CDR3 region: CAWSVWQLNQPQHF. The CDR3 coding sequence is TGTGCCTGGAGTGTTTGGCAGCTCAATCAGCCCCAGCATTTT.

This clonotype was recorded at least ten times. This chain connects TRBV14 to TRBJ2-1; possible D gene TRBD2, 5 bases. Between the trimmed V and J ends, which lost 0 bases and 6 bases, there was a span of 21 bases. This CDR3 has 18 residues. CDR1 is SGHDN and CDR2 is FVKESK in the germline V gene. The CDR3 spells CASSQDGISLGVGNEQFF. The CDR3, as DNA: TGTGCCAGCAGCCAAGATGGTATCTCCCTCGGGGTTGGCAATGAGCAGTTCTTC.

This clonotype was seen at least ten times. This chain joins TRBV28 and TRBJ1-5; the D gene is possibly TRBD1 (5 bases). The V gene lost 4 bases and the J gene lost 4 bases, with 23 bases spanning the gap. The CDR3 extends over 18 amino acids. Germline V gives CDR1 MDHEN, CDR2 SYDVKM. The CDR3 sequence: CASSSQVLSGRWNQPQHF. The CDR3 DNA is TGTGCCAGCAGTTCTCAGGTCCTATCAGGGAGGTGGAATCAGCCCCAGCATTTT.

This clonotype was recorded at least ten times. V gene TRBV7-6 combines with J gene TRBJ2-1, with a tentative D call TRBD1 (6 bases). In germline, CDR1 is SGHVS, CDR2 FNYEAQ. V lost 2 bases, J lost 6 bases, and 8 bases lay in between. The CDR3 is 13 amino acids. The CDR3 coding sequence is TGTGCCAGCAGCTTACTCAGGGGCAATGAGCAGTTCTTC. It codes for CASSLLRGNEQFF.

This clonotype has at least ten counts. V gene TRBV7-8 combines with J gene TRBJ1-5; possible D gene TRBD1, 6 bases. Germline lookup yields CDR1 SGHVS and CDR2 FQNEAQ. The CDR3 runs 18 residues. V lost 5 bases, J lost 2 bases, and 22 bases lay in between. Here the CDR3 reads CASSQGRGADNGNQPQHF. The CDR3 DNA reads as TGTGCCAGCAGCCAGGGGAGGGGGGCCGATAACGGCAATCAGCCCCAGCATTTT.

This clonotype has a count of ten or more. J is TRBJ2-6 and V is TRBV15; TRBD1 agrees at 8 bases. There are 16 residues in the CDR3. J was trimmed by 2 bases and V by 4 bases; bases with no gene match: 4. Germline V gene sequence: CDR1 LNHNV, CDR2 YYDKDF (reference sequence). CDR3 residues: CATSISGGAGANVLTF. The CDR3 region has the DNA TGTGCCACCAGCATATCAGGGGGCGCTGGGGCCAACGTCCTGACTTTC.

This clonotype was detected ten times or more. The J gene is TRBJ2-7, the V gene TRBV7-9; D might be TRBD1 or TRBD2, each matching 7 bases. CDR1 SEHNR and CDR2 FQNEAQ come from the germline V gene (reference sequence). V dropped 5 bases and J dropped 2 bases, with 19 bases sitting between them. This CDR3 is built from 16 residues. DNA for the CDR3: TGTGCCAGCAGCCTACTGGGGGGGACAGCTACCTACGAGCAGTACTTC. Translating it yields CASSLLGGTATYEQYF.

This clonotype occurred many times. The J gene is TRBJ2-7, the V gene TRBV28; D perhaps matches TRBD1 (6 bases). Per germline, CDR1 MDHEN and CDR2 SYDVKM. This CDR3 comprises 13 residues. The V end was cut by 6 bases, the J end by 3 bases, with 12 bases between. The CDR3 is CASSRDNNYEQYF. DNA of the CDR3: TGTGCCAGCAGCCGGGACAACAACTACGAGCAGTACTTC.

This clonotype was seen repeatedly, ten times or more. The rearrangement links TRBV29-1 to TRBJ2-1, with a possible D match to TRBD1 (6 bases). Trimming stripped 6 bases from V and 5 bases from J, with 11 bases between. The CDR3 is 12 residues long. Germline CDR1 reads SQVTM; CDR2 reads ANQGSEA. The CDR3 sequence: CSVGQSHNEQFF. The CDR3 DNA is TGCAGCGTCGGACAGTCCCACAATGAGCAGTTCTTC.

This clonotype was observed at least ten times. The chain couples TRBV7-9 to TRBJ2-6; possible D gene TRBD2, 5 bases. Germline values: CDR1 SEHNR, CDR2 FQNEAQ (reference sequence). The CDR3 runs to 18 residues. Trimming left V 4 bases short and J 0 bases short, with 16 bases between. CDR3 residues: CASSSPPGLRSGANVLTF. CDR3 DNA sequence: TGTGCCAGCAGCTCGCCTCCCGGACTCCGCTCTGGGGCCAACGTCCTGACTTTC.